The table lists the clone carrying this T cell receptor beta chain with many counts. The data originate from a study of regulatory T cells in long-lasting Graves disease. For the study at large: Less than 3 months of antithyroid drugs had been taken by newly diagnosed Graves' patients.

The germline CDR1 and CDR2 sequences are DFQATT and SNEGSKA (reference sequence). V was shortened by 1 base and J by 4 bases, with 17 bases between the two germline ends. The CDR3 sequence is 15 residues long. Regarding time point: newly diagnosed GD, antithyroid drugs for less than 3 months. The TCR library was prepared using RNA isolated from PBMCs. To make TCR beta libraries, researchers used iRepertoire HTBI primers and Arm-PCR of CDR3 regions. Original handling: Identified segments across samples numbered under 80 TRBV and roughly 15 TRBJ. TCRdb redid the calling of the multiplex PCR reads with MiXCR, one entry per CDR3 protein. TCRdb assigned the V and J calls; the authors' analysis was not used. The data contain roughly 610,000 distinct CDR3 sequences, about 16% of them singletons. The data were also submitted as part of a second study, on T cells in Graves' hyperthyroidism and ophthalmopathy. That study adds: Hyperthyroidism was newly diagnosed in patients aged 18 to 65 (duration under 2 months). A first-round RT-PCR of the TCR CDR3 used the HTBI primer set.

This TCR was sampled from a young man with Graves disease. Material: peripheral blood mononuclear cells (PBMCs), obtained at new diagnosis, from a patient treated with antithyroid drugs. The chain couples TRBV20-1 to TRBJ2-7; no clear D gene. Here the CDR3 reads CSARGGAHTPYEQYF. For the CDR3, the DNA is TGCAGTGCTAGAGGCGGAGCACATACCCCATACGAGCAGTACTTC.